The 9 T cell receptor beta chains presented below share a single source sample, sequenced in a study of graft-versus-host responses after intestinal transplantation. No antigen is known for these receptors. Method: immunoSEQ multiplex PCR; TCRdb's copy keeps in-frame clones and lacks some. The sample holds tens of thousands of clones; roughly four fifths are singletons and the top ten take approximately 18%. Sequencing used unstimulated CD8+ T cells sorted from spleen or lymph node cells, obtained before intestinal transplant. All receptors derive from a human donor who received an intestinal transplant.

This clone has a handful of counts. This chain joins TRBV10-3 and TRBJ2-1; 16 positions agree with TRBD2. CDR1 is ENHRY, CDR2 SYGVKD, per germline. This CDR3 spans 16 amino acids. V was pared by 2 bases and J by 10 bases, with 5 bases of the junction left unmatched. CDR3 nucleotides: TGTGCCATCAGTGAGGCCGGGACTAGCGGGAGGGGGGAGCAGTTCTTC. Its translation is CAISEAGTSGRGEQFF.

The chain is built from TRBV6-5 and TRBJ2-3; tentatively, D is TRBD1 or TRBD2 (6 bases each). CDR1 is MNHEY, CDR2 SVGAGI, per germline. The CDR3 loop spans 16 amino acids. Trimming cost V 4 bases and J 0 bases, with 14 bases left between them. CDR3 in amino acids: CASSFRRGVSTDTQYF. CDR3 nucleotide sequence: TGTGCCAGCAGTTTCCGTAGGGGGGTGAGCACAGATACGCAGTATTTT.

The chain combines TRBV9 with TRBJ2-5, with 12 bases identical to TRBD2. Germline trimming cut 2 bases from V and 0 bases from J; bases unmatched to any gene: 2. Germline lookup yields CDR1 SGDLS and CDR2 YYNGEE. The CDR3 sequence is 16 residues long. As DNA, the CDR3 is TGTGCCAGCAGCGTCGGGACTAGCGGGTACCAAGAGACCCAGTACTTC. Translating gives CASSVGTSGYQETQYF.

The chain uses TRBV28 and TRBJ2-1; D gene uncertain. Per germline, CDR1 MDHEN and CDR2 SYDVKM. With 2 bases removed from V and 0 bases from J, the gap between germline ends came to 14 bases. The CDR3 totals 17 residues. The CDR3 DNA sequence: TGTGCCAGCAGTTTAAATGTGGACCTTAGCTCCTACAATGAGCAGTTCTTC. Its protein is CASSLNVDLSSYNEQFF.

The CDR3, as DNA: TGTGCCAGCAGGGATACCGGGACAGGGAATGAGCAGTTCTTC. Protein sequence: CASRDTGTGNEQFF. The J gene is TRBJ2-1, the V gene TRBV6-1; TRBD1 aligns across 9 bases. The CDR3 consists of 14 residues. V was pared by 6 bases and J by 7 bases, with 7 bases of the junction left unmatched. CDR1 is MNHNS and CDR2 is SASEGT in the germline V gene.

The chain couples TRBV7-6 to TRBJ1-1, with 7 bases matching TRBD1. J lost 1 base, V lost 6 bases, and 2 bases had no gene match. The germline V gene has CDR1 SGHVS and CDR2 FNYEAQ. This CDR3 region has 13 residues. The CDR3 reads CASRKGANTEAFF. The CDR3, as DNA: TGTGCCAGCAGAAAGGGGGCGAACACTGAAGCTTTCTTT.

This clone has just one count. The chain recombines TRBV6-5 with TRBJ2-2; D remains ambiguous. CDR1 MNHEY and CDR2 SVGAGI come from the germline V gene. V shed 0 bases and J shed 0 bases, with 8 bases lying between them. CDR3 length: 16 residues. The CDR3 loop is CASSYSGSPNTGELFF. CDR3 nucleotides: TGTGCCAGCAGTTACTCGGGCAGCCCGAACACCGGGGAGCTGTTTTTT.

The chain couples TRBV18 to TRBJ2-3, with D uncertain. Germline loops: CDR1 KGHSH, CDR2 LQKENI. V was cut by 3 bases and J by 1 base, with 11 bases left in between. The CDR3 consists of 15 residues. The CDR3 DNA follows: TGTGCCAGCTCACCGGCTCTATCTCGCACAGATACGCAGTATTTT. Amino acid sequence: CASSPALSRTDTQYF.

V is TRBV10-1 and J is TRBJ1-5, with D unclear. The V gene lost 4 bases and the J gene lost 5 bases, with 9 bases spanning the gap. Germline V CDR1 and CDR2: WNHNN, SYGVQD (reference sequence). The CDR3 is 13 residues long. In DNA form, the CDR3 reads TGCGCCAGCAGTGTGGCCGGGGATCAGCCCCAGCATTTT. This sequence encodes CASSVAGDQPQHF.